This T cell receptor beta chain came from a study of cytomegalovirus exposure and HLA in healthy donors. About the study: Most donors, roughly 82% of around 400 genotyped, fell in the Caucasian-associated ancestry cluster.

Nominally healthy donors provided the samples, though records likely missed some immune exposures. As regards this clone: Its target is unknown.

CDR1 SGHAT and CDR2 FQNNGV come from the germline V gene. This CDR3 has 17 residues. Trimming at V came to 5 bases and at J to 1 base, leaving 6 bases not matched to a gene. The PCR used 60 Vbeta and 13 Jbeta primers. The protocol was immunoSEQ multiplex PCR, while the TCRdb copy is restricted to in-frame clones and leaves out a portion. The table records about 120,000 clones, roughly 65% of them present only once. General study points: The authors later found most CMV-associated TCR beta chains appeared HLA-restricted.

The genes are TRBV11-2 and TRBJ2-3; 13 nucleotides match TRBD2. The receptor comes from a man aged 40-55 years in good health and CMV-seropositive. The sequenced sample was PBMCs. This CDR3 reads CASSPWTSGRGTDTQYF. The CDR3 region has the DNA TGTGCCAGCAGCCCTTGGACTAGCGGGAGAGGCACAGATACGCAGTATTTT. Drawing the rest from reference TRBV11-2 and TRBJ2-3, the complete variable domain is EAGVAQSPRYKIIEKRQSVAFWCNPISGHATLYWYQQILGQGPKLLIQFQNNGVVDDSQLPKDRFSAERLKGVDSTLKIQPAKLEDSAVYLCASSPWTSGRGTDTQYFGPGTRLTVL.